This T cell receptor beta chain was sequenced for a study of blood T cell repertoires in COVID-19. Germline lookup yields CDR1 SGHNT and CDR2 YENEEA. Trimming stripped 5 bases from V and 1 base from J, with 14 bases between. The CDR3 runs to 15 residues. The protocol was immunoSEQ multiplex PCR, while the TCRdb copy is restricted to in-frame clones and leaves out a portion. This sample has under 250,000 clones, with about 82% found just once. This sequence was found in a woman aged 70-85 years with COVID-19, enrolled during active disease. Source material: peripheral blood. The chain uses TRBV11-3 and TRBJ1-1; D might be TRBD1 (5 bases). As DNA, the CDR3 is TGTGCCAGCAGCAGATACGACAGCAAGAACACTGAAGCTTTCTTT. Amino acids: CASSRYDSKNTEAFF.